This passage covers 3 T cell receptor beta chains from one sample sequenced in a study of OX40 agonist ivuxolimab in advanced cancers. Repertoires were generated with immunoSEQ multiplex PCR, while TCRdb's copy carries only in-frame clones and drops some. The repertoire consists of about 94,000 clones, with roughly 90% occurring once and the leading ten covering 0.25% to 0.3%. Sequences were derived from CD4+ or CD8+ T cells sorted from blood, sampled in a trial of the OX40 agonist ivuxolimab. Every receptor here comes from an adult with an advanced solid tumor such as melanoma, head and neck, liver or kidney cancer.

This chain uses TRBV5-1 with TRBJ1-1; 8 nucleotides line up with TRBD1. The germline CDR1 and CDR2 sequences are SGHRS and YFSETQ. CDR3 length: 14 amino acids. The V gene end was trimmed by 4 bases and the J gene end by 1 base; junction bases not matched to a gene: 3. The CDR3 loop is CASSAGTGNTEAFF. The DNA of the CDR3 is TGCGCCAGCAGCGCCGGGACAGGGAACACTGAAGCTTTCTTT. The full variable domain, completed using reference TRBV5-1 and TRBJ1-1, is KAGVTQTPRYLIKTRGQQVTLSCSPISGHRSVSWYQQTPGQGLQFLFEYFSETQRNKGNFPGRFSGRQFSNSRSEMNVSTLELGDSALYLCASSAGTGNTEAFFGQGTRLTVV.

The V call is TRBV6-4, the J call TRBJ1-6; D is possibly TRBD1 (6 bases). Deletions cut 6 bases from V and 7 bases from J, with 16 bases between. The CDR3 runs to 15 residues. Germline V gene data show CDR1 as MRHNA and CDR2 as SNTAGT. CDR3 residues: CASSAGGAPNSPLHF. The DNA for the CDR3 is TGTGCCAGCAGCGCCGGGGGGGCGCCCAATTCACCCCTCCACTTT.

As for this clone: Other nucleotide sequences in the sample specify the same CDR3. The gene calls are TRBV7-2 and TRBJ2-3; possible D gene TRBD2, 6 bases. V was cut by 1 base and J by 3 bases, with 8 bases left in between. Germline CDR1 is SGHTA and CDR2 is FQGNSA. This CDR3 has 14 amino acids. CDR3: CASSLVAGTDTQYF. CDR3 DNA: TGTGCCAGCAGCTTAGTTGCGGGGACAGATACGCAGTATTTT.